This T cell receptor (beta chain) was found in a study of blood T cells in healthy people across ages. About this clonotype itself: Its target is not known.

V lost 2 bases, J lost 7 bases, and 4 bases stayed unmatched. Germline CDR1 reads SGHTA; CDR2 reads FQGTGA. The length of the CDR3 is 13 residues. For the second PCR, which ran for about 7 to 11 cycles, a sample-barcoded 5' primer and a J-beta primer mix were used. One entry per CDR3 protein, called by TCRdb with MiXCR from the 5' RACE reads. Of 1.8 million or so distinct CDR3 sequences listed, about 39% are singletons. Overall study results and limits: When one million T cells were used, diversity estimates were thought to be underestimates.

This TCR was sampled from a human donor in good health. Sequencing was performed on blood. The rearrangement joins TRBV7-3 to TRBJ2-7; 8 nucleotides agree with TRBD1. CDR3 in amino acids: CASSLYRGSEQYF. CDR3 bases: TGTGCCAGCAGCTTATACAGGGGGTCTGAGCAGTACTTC.